Here is one TCR beta chain with its context. The specificity of this receptor is unknown. Base quality data are lacking; no much larger clone is found one base away. Between the V and J ends, shortened by 2 bases and 4 bases respectively, the junction contains 6 bases. CDR1 PRHDT and CDR2 FYEKMQ were looked up in the germline V gene (reference sequence). Measured from the cysteine to the phenylalanine, the CDR3 is 14 residues long. Just CDR3 DNA is preserved here, 42 bases in frame from base 1. Inclusion was restricted to participants for whom at least one PBMC sample before ART initiation and at least two post-ART samples were available. Treatment was received in the United States of America by all participants with HIV. Before DNA extraction, cryopreserved samples of roughly 1-11 million PBMC were thawed and then washed. At the time of the earliest PBMC sample for each participant with HIV, ages ranged from roughly 20 to 54 years. Per participant, PBMC samples came from 1-4 timepoints prior to ART initiation and 2-8 timepoints following ART initiation, for a median of 7 samples. Serial HIV viral load, CD4+ T-cell count, ART history and demographic data were obtained for every participant. Genomic DNA was extracted from unsorted PBMC with a Qiagen kit on a QIAcube, with processing performed in batches of 12 samples.

This entry comes from a study of long-term antiretroviral therapy in people with HIV (dated 2022 in TCRdb). Some background on the complete study: The earliest samples were collected about a decade before the 2015 WHO recommendation for immediate ART, when ART was typically delayed until CD4 counts fell. A retrospective serial study tested whether changes in peripheral blood TRB repertoire composition and diversity were associated with ART initiation and durable HIV suppression. A total of roughly 200 cryopreserved PBMC samples came from a few dozen adults with confirmed HIV infection and were collected serially over a mean of roughly six years (range 1-12). Of the approximately 28 participants with HIV, eleven were female. No cross-contamination during QIAcube processing was seen in test extractions of a monoclonal T-cell line run alongside a few dozen polyclonal samples.

Results and caveats for the whole study, not just this receptor: ART initiation was associated with a significant increase in TRB diversity, but diversity stayed significantly below transplant donor controls even after long-term ART. The repertoire was dominated across all time points by expanded TRB clones identified before ART initiation, although this dominance was seen to fluctuate and to decrease in many PLHIV after ART. CDR3 length ranges in HIV repertoires were narrower than in controls, and network structure suggested an antigen-experienced repertoire with only a slight naive shift after ART. Since PBMC availability was limited, sequencing covered only the TCR beta chain, with no alpha chain pairing. The samples span the years 2004 to 2017, and the ART regimens used may be less effective than current regimens. No data were available on ART adherence, viral resistance or therapy changes, limiting inferences about post-ART repertoire changes. Because pre-ART samples had limited cell numbers, unsorted PBMC were profiled rather than sorted CD4+ and CD8+ T cells.

The immunoSEQ hsTCRB v3.0 assay was used at survey level resolution to sequence the TRB variable region. The target sequencing depth for TRB was about 40,000-50,000 T-cell genomes per sample. Pooled TRB libraries were sequenced on an Illumina MiSeq with a v3 150-cycle kit. In the paper's pipeline: Repertoire analysis was run in R within a reproducible Nextflow workflow that covered QC, data transformation and analysis. Custom analyses were implemented in LymphoSeq2, an R package for AIRR-Seq data exploration. A few samples that yielded fewer than 5000 total TRB sequences were excluded, so that about 200 HIV repertoires were analyzed. Among the 180 to 200 retained HIV repertoires, 55 to 60 were collected before ART initiation and fewer than 150 were collected after ART initiation. Repertoires were downsampled to 5000 TRB nucleotide sequences, and summary statistics were averaged over 100 downsampling iterations. The analysis kept only TRB sequences whose CDR3 regions were at least seven amino acids long. A Shannon entropy-derived clonality score and the Gini coefficient were used to measure diversity. In the repertoire networks, any two of the top 5000 CDR3 amino acid sequences were linked whenever the two sequences differed by an edit distance of one. Antigen specificity groups and MHC restriction were predicted for TRB CDR3 amino acid sequences with GLIPH2. Known CMV, EBV, HIV or tissue antigen associations were flagged by matching CDR3 amino acid sequences against VDJdb and McPAS-TCR. Pre-ART, post-ART and control groups were compared with Wilcoxon signed-rank tests and Holm-Bonferroni correction. What TCRdb holds here is the immuneACCESS table cut down to in-frame rearrangements. Part of the clones is not present; checked against another copy, under half of the missing clones reflect an unresolved V gene, and the others are unexplained. That table is the source of V, J and clone size, and D and trimming were worked out from the DNA. The sample yields about 11,000 clones; roughly four fifths were counted once. Roughly a fifth of the sample is in the top ten clones.

This TCR was recovered from a man in his forties or fifties with HIV. Rearrangement joined TRBV13 to TRBJ1-6, with the D segment identity uncertain. Here the sequenced sample was unsorted PBMCs, taken 7 to 7.5 years after starting antiretroviral therapy. The CDR3 region: CASSLRGYNSPLHF. The DNA sequence is TGTGCCAGCAGCTTAAGAGGGTATAATTCACCCCTCCACTTT.